This TCR beta chain came from a study of cytomegalovirus exposure and HLA in healthy donors. Study-wide background: A prior analysis found 90 million to 120 million unique TCR beta sequences from 150 million to 200 million T cells.

Amplification used 60 Vbeta primers and 13 Jbeta primers. Sequencing used immunoSEQ multiplex PCR; TCRdb keeps in-frame clones, though not all of them. The data hold under 200,000 clones, with roughly 79% observed a single time. The ends were cut back, 5 bases at V and 6 bases at J, with 17 bases in the middle. This CDR3 is built from 16 residues. In germline, CDR1 is SGHAT, CDR2 FQNNGV. Comments on this clone: What it recognizes is unknown.

Overall study results and limits: There were over 150 TCR beta chains listed as cytomegalovirus-associated. When a later analysis was performed, an Asian-associated ancestry cluster reportedly had fewer N-insertions than the roughly 700-donor mean.

At collection, donors were nominally healthy, but unrecorded immune exposures were probable. The gene calls are TRBV11-2 and TRBJ1-6; D perhaps matches TRBD1 (6 bases). This clonotype was obtained from a male donor in good health and CMV-seropositive. Sequenced input: PBMCs. The CDR3 loop reads CASSPRVRTVNSPLHF. The CDR3 coding sequence is TGTGCCAGCAGCCCCAGGGTCCGGACAGTTAATTCACCCCTCCACTTT. The variable domain in full, completed from reference TRBV11-2 and TRBJ1-6, reads EAGVAQSPRYKIIEKRQSVAFWCNPISGHATLYWYQQILGQGPKLLIQFQNNGVVDDSQLPKDRFSAERLKGVDSTLKIQPAKLEDSAVYLCASSPRVRTVNSPLHFGNGTRLTVT.